Given below is one T cell receptor beta chain in context. Its antigen is undetermined. The data are from a study of cytomegalovirus exposure and HLA in healthy donors. Study-wide results and limits: Altogether, 150 or so TCR beta chains were recorded as cytomegalovirus-associated.

PCR involved 60 Vbeta and 13 Jbeta primers. TCRdb's copy holds only in-frame clones and misses some; the assay was immunoSEQ multiplex PCR. The data show 130,000 to 150,000 clones, with approximately 80% seen just once and under 5.5% held by the top ten. V was clipped by 2 bases and J by 2 bases; unmatched bases: 2. Germline V CDR1 and CDR2: MNHEY, SMNVEV (reference sequence). The CDR3 covers 14 residues. The chain links TRBV27 to TRBJ1-2, with 7 bases aligning to TRBD1. The sequence came from a woman aged 45 to 65 in good health and CMV-seronegative. Sequencing used PBMCs. The CDR3 is CASSLTGQNYGYTF. CDR3 nucleotide sequence: TGTGCCAGCAGTTTAACGGGACAGAACTATGGCTACACCTTC.